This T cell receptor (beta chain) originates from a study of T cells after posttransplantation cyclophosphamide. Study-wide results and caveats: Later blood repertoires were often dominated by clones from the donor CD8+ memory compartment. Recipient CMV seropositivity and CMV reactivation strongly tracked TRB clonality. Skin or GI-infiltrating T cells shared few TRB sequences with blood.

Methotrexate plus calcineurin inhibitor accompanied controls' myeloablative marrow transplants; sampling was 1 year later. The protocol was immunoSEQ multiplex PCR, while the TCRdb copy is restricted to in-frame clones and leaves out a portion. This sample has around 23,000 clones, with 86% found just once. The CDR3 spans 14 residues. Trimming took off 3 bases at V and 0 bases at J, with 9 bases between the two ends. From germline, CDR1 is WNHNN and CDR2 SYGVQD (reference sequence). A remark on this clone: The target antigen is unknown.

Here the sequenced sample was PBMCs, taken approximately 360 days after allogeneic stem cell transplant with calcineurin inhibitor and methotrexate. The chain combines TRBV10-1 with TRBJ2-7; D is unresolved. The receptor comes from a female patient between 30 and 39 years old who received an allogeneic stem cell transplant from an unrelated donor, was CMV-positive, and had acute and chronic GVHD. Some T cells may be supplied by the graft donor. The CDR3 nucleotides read TGCGCCAGCAGTGATTCCAGGTTCTCCTACGAGCAGTACTTC. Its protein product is CASSDSRFSYEQYF.